These 24 T cell receptor beta chains share one sample of origin, sequenced in a study of cytomegalovirus exposure and HLA in healthy donors. The PCR was carried out with 60 Vbeta primers and 13 Jbeta primers. The method was immunoSEQ multiplex PCR; TCRdb's version includes in-frame clones alone and lacks a portion of them. This sample yields 180,000 or so clones, of which approximately 85% are seen a single time; almost 9.5% belongs to the top ten. The sample consisted of PBMCs. The source of these receptors is a man between 18 and 35 years old in good health and CMV-seropositive.

The J gene is TRBJ2-2, the V gene TRBV5-1; D unclear. Per the germline V gene, CDR1 is SGHRS and CDR2 is YFSETQ. Trimming removed 3 bases from V and 4 bases from J, with 13 bases in between. CDR3 length: 15 amino acids. CDR3 residues: CASSSRKVSTGELFF. CDR3 DNA sequence: TGCGCCAGCAGCTCCAGGAAGGTGAGCACCGGGGAGCTGTTTTTT.

V is TRBV21-1 and J is TRBJ2-1; the table's D call TRBD2 went unverified against the DNA. TRBV21-1 is reported as a pseudogene. CDR3 size: 17 residues. This CDR3 is CASSNTSPSATNNEQFF. DNA of the CDR3: TGTGCCAGCAGCAACACGTCCCCTAGCGCGACGAACAATGAGCAGTTCTTC.

The rearrangement uses TRBV7-8 and TRBJ1-1, with 7 bases aligning to TRBD1. The CDR3 contains 15 residues. Germline-derived CDR1 and CDR2 are SGHVS and FQNEAQ. The V gene end was trimmed by 5 bases and the J gene end by 3 bases; junction bases not matched to a gene: 9. CDR3 nucleotides: TGTGCCAGCAGCGGAAGACCGGGACAGTACACTGAAGCTTTCTTT. Its protein is CASSGRPGQYTEAFF.

This rearrangement joins TRBV9 to TRBJ2-7; 15 bases line up with TRBD2. With V trimmed by 4 bases and J by 7 bases, 6 bases remained unmatched. CDR1 SGDLS and CDR2 YYNGEE come from the germline V gene. The CDR3 is made up of 15 amino acids. The DNA for the CDR3 is TGTGCCAGCAGCTCCGGGACTAGCGGGGGGCGGGAGCAGTACTTC. Encoded protein: CASSSGTSGGREQYF.

J is TRBJ2-3 and V is TRBV7-2; a possible D gene is TRBD2 (6 bases). V was shortened by 4 bases and J by 6 bases, with 20 bases between the two germline ends. CDR3 length: 16 amino acids. Germline CDR1 reads SGHTA; CDR2 reads FQGNSA. The CDR3 sequence: CASSSERPGGEDTQYF. The CDR3 nucleotides read TGTGCCAGCAGCTCAGAGCGGCCAGGAGGGGAGGATACGCAGTATTTT.

V is TRBV19 and J is TRBJ1-5; 9 bases are shared with TRBD1. The CDR3 totals 15 residues. The germline V gene encodes CDR1 LNHDA and CDR2 SQIVND (reference sequence). Trimming removed 3 bases from V and 6 bases from J; junction bases left unmatched: 6. CDR3 in amino acids: CASSIWDRAGQPQHF. CDR3 nucleotide sequence: TGTGCCAGTAGTATCTGGGACAGGGCCGGTCAGCCCCAGCATTTT. Full variable domain (outside the CDR3, taken from reference TRBV19 and TRBJ1-5): DGGITQSPKYLFRKEGQNVTLSCEQNLNHDAMYWYRQDPGQGLRLIYYSQIVNDFQKGDIAEGYSVSREKKESFPLTVTSAQKNPTAFYLCASSIWDRAGQPQHFGDGTRLSIL.

The chain combines TRBV9 with TRBJ1-1; TRBD1 matches at 7 bases. V shed 0 bases and J 1 base; nucleotides not matched to a gene: 0. This CDR3 is 14 amino acids long. Germline V lookup: CDR1 SGDLS, CDR2 YYNGEE. In DNA form, the CDR3 reads TGTGCCAGCAGCGTAGGACAGGGGAACACTGAAGCTTTCTTT. Translated, it gives CASSVGQGNTEAFF.

A word on this clone: The junction departs from germline at one end; a sequencing error may be responsible. This chain links TRBV6-4 with TRBJ2-1; TRBD1 matches at 7 bases. This CDR3 is built from 18 residues. Germline assignment: CDR1 MRHNA and CDR2 SNTAGT. Here the CDR3 DNA reads TGTGCCACCAGTAGCCAGGGGGTCCCCCCCCGCTCCTACAATGAGCAGTTCTTC. Protein product: CATSSQGVPPRSYNEQFF.

The chain couples TRBV10-3 to TRBJ1-2, with no clear D. CDR1 and CDR2 (germline): ENHRY, SYGVKD. Trimming pared 7 bases from V and 2 bases from J, leaving 8 bases between. The CDR3 runs to 12 residues. The CDR3 DNA is TGTGCCATCAACACAGACAACTATGGCTACACCTTC. It translates to CAINTDNYGYTF.

This clone was seen only once. The rearrangement joins TRBV5-6 to TRBJ2-5; D is unresolved. Trimming took off 5 bases at V and 5 bases at J, with 13 bases between the two ends. Germline CDR1 and CDR2: SGHDT and YYEEEE. This CDR3 has 13 residues. The CDR3 region is CASSSLVGETQYF. The CDR3 bases are TGTGCCAGCAGTTCGCTAGTCGGGGAGACCCAGTACTTC. Full variable domain (outside the CDR3, taken from reference TRBV5-6 and TRBJ2-5): DAGVTQSPTHLIKTRGQQVTLRCSPKSGHDTVSWYQQALGQGPQFIFQYYEEEERQRGNFPDRFSGHQFPNYSSELNVNALLLGDSALYLCASSSLVGETQYFGPGTRLLVL.

This clone was recorded only once. The chain recombines TRBV9 with TRBJ2-7, with a possible D match to TRBD2 (7 bases). This CDR3 spans 15 amino acids. Trimming removed 0 bases from V and 9 bases from J, with 19 bases in between. The V gene's germline CDR1 is SGDLS and CDR2 YYNGEE. Here the CDR3 DNA reads TGTGCCAGCAGCGTAGGGGAGGGGGGCAGCTCCCGGCAGTACTTC. Amino acids: CASSVGEGGSSRQYF. The full variable domain, rest sourced from reference TRBV9 and TRBJ2-7, is DSGVTQTPKHLITATGQRVTLRCSPRSGDLSVYWYQQSLDQGLQFLIQYYNGEERAKGNILERFSAQQFPDLHSELNLSSLELGDSALYFCASSVGEGGSSRQYFGPGTRLTVT.

The chain combines TRBV5-6 with TRBJ2-1; D remains unclear. Trimming pared 0 bases from V and 8 bases from J, leaving 12 bases between. Germline-derived CDR1 and CDR2 are SGHDT and YYEEEE. This CDR3 region has 14 residues. CDR3 loop: CASSLGIKLDEQFF. The CDR3 DNA reads TGTGCCAGCAGCTTGGGAATTAAGCTGGATGAGCAGTTCTTC.

This clone was counted between two and nine times. The V gene is TRBV4-1, the J gene TRBJ1-4, with D tentatively TRBD1 (5 bases). The CDR3 is 14 amino acids. Germline CDR1 and CDR2: MGHRA and YSYEKL. Trimming took off 1 base at V and 8 bases at J, with 11 bases between the two ends. CDR3 nucleotides: TGCGCCAGCAGCCAAGGGCAGGGCATAGAAAAACTGTTTTTT. This encodes CASSQGQGIEKLFF.

The chain combines TRBV19 with TRBJ1-3, with 9 positions matching TRBD1. V shed 4 bases and J 2 bases; nucleotides not matched to a gene: 3. The CDR3 is made up of 15 amino acids. Germline values: CDR1 LNHDA, CDR2 SQIVND (reference sequence). CDR3 in DNA: TGTGCCAGTAGTACCCGGGACAGGGCTGGAAACACCATATATTTT. Protein product: CASSTRDRAGNTIYF. Drawing the rest from reference TRBV19 and TRBJ1-3, the complete variable domain is DGGITQSPKYLFRKEGQNVTLSCEQNLNHDAMYWYRQDPGQGLRLIYYSQIVNDFQKGDIAEGYSVSREKKESFPLTVTSAQKNPTAFYLCASSTRDRAGNTIYFGEGSWLTVV.

Written as DNA, the CDR3 is TGTGCCACCAGCGAATACGACCGGACAGGGTGGGATGATACGCAGTATTTT. It codes for CATSEYDRTGWDDTQYF. The rearrangement links TRBV15 to TRBJ2-3, with TRBD1 matching over 8 bases. The CDR3 has 17 residues. The V gene's germline CDR1 is LNHNV and CDR2 YYDKDF (reference sequence). V lost 5 bases and J lost 6; bases outside the gene matches: 16.

The chain uses TRBV19 and TRBJ2-2, with 10 bases matching TRBD2. Germline CDR1 LNHDA, CDR2 SQIVND (reference sequence). V was clipped by 7 bases and J by 0 bases; unmatched bases: 14. This CDR3 contains 19 residues. CDR3: CASIKLASGGPTNTGELFF. The CDR3 region has the DNA TGTGCCAGTATTAAATTGGCTAGCGGGGGTCCTACGAACACCGGGGAGCTGTTTTTT.

The gene calls are TRBV19 and TRBJ1-5, with 8 bases that match TRBD1. Germline values: CDR1 LNHDA, CDR2 SQIVND (reference sequence). This CDR3 is built from 14 residues. Trimming removed 5 bases from V and 7 bases from J; junction bases left unmatched: 7. The CDR3 region is CASSPSGGGQPQHF. The DNA of the CDR3 is TGTGCCAGTAGTCCATCAGGGGGCGGGCAGCCCCAGCATTTT.

This clone turned up a few times. The chain is built from TRBV4-2 and TRBJ2-1; D is possibly TRBD1 (5 bases). Between the trimmed V and J ends, which lost 0 bases and 9 bases, there was a span of 15 bases. The V gene's germline CDR1 is LGHNA and CDR2 YNFKEQ. The CDR3 contains 15 residues. This chain's CDR3 is CASSQDRQGLVEQFF. The CDR3 nucleotides read TGTGCCAGCAGCCAAGATAGGCAGGGTCTGGTTGAGCAGTTCTTC.

The chain recombines TRBV5-1 with TRBJ1-1; TRBD1 agrees at 7 bases. The CDR3 has 14 amino acids. V shed 3 bases and J 4 bases; nucleotides not matched to a gene: 6. Germline-derived CDR1 and CDR2 are SGHRS and YFSETQ. The CDR3 spells CASSWSGGGTEAFF. The DNA for the CDR3 is TGCGCCAGCAGCTGGTCAGGGGGTGGCACTGAAGCTTTCTTT.

The chain recombines TRBV5-1 with TRBJ2-5, with 13 nucleotides matching TRBD2. The V gene end was trimmed by 3 bases and the J gene end by 7 bases; junction bases not matched to a gene: 9. This CDR3 has 16 amino acids. Germline CDR1 is SGHRS and CDR2 is YFSETQ. The CDR3 protein is CASSSGLAGVQGTQYF. CDR3 sequence (DNA): TGCGCCAGCAGCTCTGGACTAGCGGGAGTACAGGGGACCCAGTACTTC. The variable domain in full, with the rest retrieved from reference TRBV5-1 and TRBJ2-5, is KAGVTQTPRYLIKTRGQQVTLSCSPISGHRSVSWYQQTPGQGLQFLFEYFSETQRNKGNFPGRFSGRQFSNSRSEMNVSTLELGDSALYLCASSSGLAGVQGTQYFGPGTRLLVL.

In its sample, this clone was seen a few times. The V gene is TRBV7-9, the J gene TRBJ1-1; D not resolved. Germline V gene lookup returns CDR1 SEHNR and CDR2 FQNEAQ (reference sequence). Trimming stripped 2 bases from V and 5 bases from J, with 9 bases between. The CDR3 is made up of 13 amino acids. DNA of the CDR3: TGTGCCAGCAGCTTATCCCCCCGTACTGAAGCTTTCTTT. Its protein product is CASSLSPRTEAFF.

This clone has a single count. The CDR3 DNA sequence: TGTGCCAGCTCACCACCGAGTGATATGAGGGGGCAAAAACTGTTTTTT. Translating gives CASSPPSDMRGQKLFF. V usage is TRBV18 and J usage is TRBJ1-4, with 7 bases that match TRBD1. The CDR3 runs to 16 residues. V dropped 0 bases and J dropped 9; count of bases not matched to a gene: 10. Germline V gives CDR1 KGHSH, CDR2 LQKENI.

The chain recombines TRBV30 with TRBJ1-1; TRBD1 aligns across 8 bases. J gave up 8 bases and V 4 bases, and 6 bases lay outside the gene matches. The CDR3 is 12 residues long. Germline CDR1 is GTSNPN and CDR2 is SVGIG (reference sequence). CDR3 sequence (DNA): TGTGCCTGGATCTCCCGGACAGGGGAAGCTTTCTTT. The encoded protein is CAWISRTGEAFF. Combining the CDR3 with reference TRBV30 and TRBJ1-1 gives the whole variable domain SQTIHQWPATLVQPVGSPLSLECTVEGTSNPNLYWYRQAAGRGLQLLFYSVGIGQISSEVPQNLSASRPQDRQFILSSKKLLLSDSGFYLCAWISRTGEAFFGQGTRLTVV.

This chain joins TRBV7-9 and TRBJ1-2, with D possibly TRBD1 on 5 matching bases. This CDR3 spans 15 amino acids. Germline V gene data show CDR1 as SEHNR and CDR2 as FQNEAQ (reference sequence). V was pared by 1 base and J by 4 bases, with 13 bases between. The CDR3 reads CASSLVTGDSYGYTF. In nucleotides, the CDR3 is TGTGCCAGCAGCTTAGTGACGGGGGACTCCTATGGCTACACCTTC.